Listed here is a single T cell receptor beta chain. The isolated RNA, all of it, was reverse transcribed, so expressed TCRB transcripts were what got sequenced. There were approximately 3.5 million reads on average in the naive, central memory and regulatory T cell samples. Produced via immunoSEQ multiplex PCR; TCRdb's table is partial and in-frame only. The sample includes about 220,000 clones, under 13% of them seen just once. It was via CD45RO/CCR7/CD25/CD127/CD95/CD27 that CD4+ naive, central memory, regulatory and stem cell-like memory cells were sorted. This sample stems from a study of beta chain features in type 1 diabetes. The clonotype originates from a man aged 18 to 29 in good health. Sequenced input: central memory CD4+ T cells from blood.

The CDR3 DNA is TGTGCCAGCAGAGAATATAGACTAGCGGGAGACCAAGAGACCCAGTACTTC. As protein: CASREYRLAGDQETQYF. The V and J genes are TRBV2 and TRBJ2-5; 12 bases line up with TRBD2. The CDR3 has 17 amino acids. V lost 6 bases and J lost 0; bases outside the gene matches: 8. Germline lookup yields CDR1 SNHLY and CDR2 FYNNEI. The entire variable domain, with the rest obtained from reference TRBV2 and TRBJ2-5, is as follows: EPEVTQTPSHQVTQMGQEVILRCVPISNHLYFYWYRQILGQKVEFLVSFYNNEISEKSEIFDDQFSVERPDGSNFTLKIRSTKLEDSAMYFCASREYRLAGDQETQYFGPGTRLLVL.